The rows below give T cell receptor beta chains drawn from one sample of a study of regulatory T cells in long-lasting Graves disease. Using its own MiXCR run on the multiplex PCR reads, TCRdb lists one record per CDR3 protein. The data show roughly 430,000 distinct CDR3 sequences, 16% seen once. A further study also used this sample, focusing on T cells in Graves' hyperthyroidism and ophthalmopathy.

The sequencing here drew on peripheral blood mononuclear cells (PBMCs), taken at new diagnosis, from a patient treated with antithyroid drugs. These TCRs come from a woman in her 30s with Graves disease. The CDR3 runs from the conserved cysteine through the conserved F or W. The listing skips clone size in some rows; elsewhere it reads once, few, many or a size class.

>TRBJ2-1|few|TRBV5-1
CASSNEDEQFF
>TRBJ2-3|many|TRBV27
CASSLLYTQYF
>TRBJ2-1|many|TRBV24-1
CATSPRGATEQFF
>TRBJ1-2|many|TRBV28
CASSLWAGADYGYTF
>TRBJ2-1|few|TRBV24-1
CATSDRLAGDNEQFF
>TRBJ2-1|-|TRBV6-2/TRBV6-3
CASSYSLRGSYNEQFF
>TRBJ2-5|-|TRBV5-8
CASSHAPDRGRGETQYF
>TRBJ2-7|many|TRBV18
CASSPPETGNYEQYF
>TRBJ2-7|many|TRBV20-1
CSAGTRQGRTYEQYF
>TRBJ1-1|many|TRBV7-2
CASSSVSNTEAFF
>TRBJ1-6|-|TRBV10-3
CAITKDRGRSPLHF
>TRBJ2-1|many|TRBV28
CASSSTVLNEQFF
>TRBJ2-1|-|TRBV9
CASSVGTPGYNEQFF
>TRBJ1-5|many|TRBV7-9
CASSPHDRRDVQPQHF
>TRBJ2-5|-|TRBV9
CASSSSVGRQETQYF
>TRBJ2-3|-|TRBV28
CASSTSGRPDTQYF
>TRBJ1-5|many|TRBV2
CASSERLQGPNQPQHF
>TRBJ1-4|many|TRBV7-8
CASSPLGGGDEKLFF
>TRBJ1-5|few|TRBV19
CASSRDGFNQPQHF
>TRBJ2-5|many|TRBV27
CASSFSGIETQYF
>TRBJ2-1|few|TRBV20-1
CSASDNEQLF
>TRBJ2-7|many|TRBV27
CASSSLGGSHLREQYF
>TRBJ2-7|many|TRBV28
CASSLGGALNEQYF
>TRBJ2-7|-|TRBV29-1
CSARMGFYEQYF
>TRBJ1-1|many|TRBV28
CASSGDANTEAFF
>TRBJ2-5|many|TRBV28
CASSKPLGGQETQYF
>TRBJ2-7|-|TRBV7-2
CASGRGDEQYF
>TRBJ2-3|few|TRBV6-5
CASSLYGTSGSQAPWYF
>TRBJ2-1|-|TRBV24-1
CATSATSYNEQFF
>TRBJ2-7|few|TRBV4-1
CASSQEGAISYEQYF